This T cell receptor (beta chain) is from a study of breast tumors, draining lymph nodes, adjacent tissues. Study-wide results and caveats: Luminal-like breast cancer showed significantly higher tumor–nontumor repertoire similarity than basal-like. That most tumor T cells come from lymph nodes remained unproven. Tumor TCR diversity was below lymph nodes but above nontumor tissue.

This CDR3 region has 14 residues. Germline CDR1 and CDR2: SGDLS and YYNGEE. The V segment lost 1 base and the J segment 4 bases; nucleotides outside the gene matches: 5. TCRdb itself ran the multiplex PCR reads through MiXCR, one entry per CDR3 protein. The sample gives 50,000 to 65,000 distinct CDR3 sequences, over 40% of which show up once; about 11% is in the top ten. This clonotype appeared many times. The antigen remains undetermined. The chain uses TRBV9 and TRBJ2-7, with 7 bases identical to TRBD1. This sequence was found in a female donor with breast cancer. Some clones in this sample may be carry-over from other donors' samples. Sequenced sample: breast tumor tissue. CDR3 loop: CASSVRQGDYEQYF. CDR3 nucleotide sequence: TGTGCCAGCAGCGTAAGACAGGGAGATTACGAGCAGTACTTC.